This passage covers 20 T cell receptor beta chains from one sample sequenced in a study of T cells in women clearing cervical HPV infection. Assay used: immunoSEQ multiplex PCR; TCRdb lists only in-frame clones, some missing. This sample carries about 30,000 clones, with under 8% going to the ten biggest clones. Sequenced material: blood buffy coat. These TCRs come from a woman aged 18 to 75 with a cervical HPV16 infection that either progressed to CIN3+ or cleared (not recorded which).

In the case of this clone: The read halts 3 residues ahead of the CDR3 end, with the missing end drawn from the germline J gene. The chain links TRBV7-7 to TRBJ2-3, with D tentatively TRBD1 (5 bases). CDR1 and CDR2 (germline): SSHAT, FNYEAQ (reference sequence). This CDR3 region has 14 residues. V was cut by 6 bases and J by 0 bases, with 10 bases left in between. CDR3 region: CASSVGPSTDTQYF. The sequenced CDR3 bases are TGTGCCAGCAGTGTGGGGCCGAGCACAGATACG.

Notes on this clone: At one of its ends the junction is not consistent with the germline gene, which may arise from a read error. The read falls 3 residues short of the CDR3 end, and the missing part is taken from the germline J gene. V usage is TRBV14 and J usage is TRBJ1-1, with D maybe TRBD1 (6 bases). The CDR3 consists of 16 residues. Germline V lookup: CDR1 SGHDN, CDR2 FVKESK. CDR3 region: CASSQDARGLKTEAFF. The DNA read from the CDR3 is TGTGCCAGCAGCCAAGACGCGCGGGGGCTGAAGACTGAA.

Notes on this clone: The read finishes 3 residues shy of the CDR3 end, and the germline J gene is used to complete it. This chain links TRBV6-4 with TRBJ2-2, with no clear D. V was shortened by 6 bases and J by 6 bases, with 14 bases between the two germline ends. Germline CDR1 MRHNA, CDR2 SNTAGT. CDR3 size: 14 residues. The part of the CDR3 DNA that was read is TGTGCCAGCAGCCCCAGATCCAGCGCCGGGGAG. Translation: CASSPRSSAGE. The CDR3 reads in full as CASSPRSSAGELFF.

Notes on this clone: Read coverage stops 3 residues before the CDR3 terminus; the germline J gene supplies the remainder. The chain carries TRBV7-9 and TRBJ2-2; D uncertain. Germline V gene sequence: CDR1 SEHNR, CDR2 FQNEAQ (reference sequence). The ends were cut back, 4 bases at V and 1 base at J, with 10 bases in the middle. This CDR3 comprises 15 residues. Here the CDR3 reads CASSSSQRNTGELFF. The sequenced part of the CDR3 DNA is TGTGCCAGCAGCTCCTCACAGAGGAACACCGGGGAG.

Comment on this clone: The CDR3 end is not reached by the read, which stops 3 residues before it; the germline J gene fills it in. The chain uses TRBV30 and TRBJ1-1; D call uncertain. The CDR3 has 10 residues. Germline lookup yields CDR1 GTSNPN and CDR2 SVGIG (reference sequence). Trimming took off 3 bases at V and 6 bases at J, with 5 bases between the two ends. CDR3 loop: CAWRQSEAFF. The sequenced part of the CDR3 DNA is TGTGCCTGGAGACAGTCTGAA.

Incomplete CDR3 DNA: TGTGCCAGCAGCTCGGGGGGGCCTCCGAACGAG. This gives the protein CASSSGGPPNE. The entire CDR3 protein is CASSSGGPPNEQYF. The chain employs TRBV7-3 and TRBJ2-7; 8 bases match TRBD2. The read gets to within 3 residues of the CDR3 end, and the germline J gene fills in the rest. The trim removed 4 bases at V and 5 bases at J, leaving 7 bases unmatched. The germline V gene has CDR1 SGHTA and CDR2 FQGTGA. CDR3 length equals 14 residues.

Notes on this clone: Read sequence stops 3 residues before the CDR3 end, and the germline J gene provides the missing end. V is TRBV19 and J is TRBJ1-2, with a possible D match to TRBD1 (5 bases). The CDR3 runs to 15 residues. V dropped 7 bases and J dropped 1 base, with 16 bases sitting between them. Per the germline V gene, CDR1 is LNHDA and CDR2 is SQIVND (reference sequence). CDR3 DNA (partial): TGTGCCAGTACGGCTGAGGGGTTTGGTAACTATGGC. Encoded protein: CASTAEGFGNYG. The whole CDR3 reads CASTAEGFGNYGYTF.

Concerning this clone itself: The read gets to within 3 residues of the CDR3 end, and the germline J gene fills in the rest. The chain combines TRBV18 with TRBJ2-2; 8 nucleotides line up with TRBD2. V lost 0 bases and J lost 8; bases outside the gene matches: 8. Germline CDR1 and CDR2: KGHSH and LQKENI. This CDR3 region has 16 residues. CDR3 sequence reads: CASSPPHGGATGELFF. The sequenced CDR3 bases are TGTGCCAGCTCACCACCCCACGGGGGGGCCACTGGGGAG.

Comments on this clone: The read terminates 3 residues ahead of where the CDR3 ends, so the germline J gene completes it. The V and J genes are TRBV6-1 and TRBJ2-7; 8 positions agree with TRBD2. CDR3 size: 15 residues. The V gene end was trimmed by 3 bases and the J gene end by 6 bases; junction bases not matched to a gene: 10. Germline CDR1 MNHNS, CDR2 SASEGT. The covered CDR3 bases are TGTGCCAGCAGTGAGCAGCGGGGGAGTCCCAGCGAG. Translation: CASSEQRGSPSE. The whole CDR3 protein is CASSEQRGSPSEQYF.

Note on this clone: The CDR3 end falls 3 residues outside the read, so it is completed with the germline J gene. The chain couples TRBV5-5 to TRBJ1-2, with a tentative D call TRBD1 (5 bases). This CDR3 is built from 12 residues. Germline CDR1 is SGHKS and CDR2 is YYEKEE (reference sequence). V was trimmed by 4 bases and J by 7 bases, leaving 11 bases between them. The CDR3 DNA, read in part, is TGTGCCAGCAGCCCGGGGGGGGGTGGC. Protein product: CASSPGGGG. The whole CDR3 is CASSPGGGGYTF.

A remark on this clone: The CDR3 goes on 3 residues after the read ends, and that part is filled in from the germline J gene. The chain has TRBV6-4 and TRBJ1-5; 10 bases are a match to TRBD1. Germline CDR1 MRHNA, CDR2 SNTAGT. J was trimmed by 2 bases and V by 2 bases; bases with no gene match: 0. The CDR3 extends over 15 amino acids. The CDR3 DNA, read in part, is TGTGCCAGCAGTGACGGGACAGGGGGCAATCAGCCC. It codes for CASSDGTGGNQP. The entire CDR3 is CASSDGTGGNQPQHF.

CDR3: CASSHLFRAEAFF. CDR3 bases read: TGCGCCAGCAGCCACCTCTTTCGCGCTGAA. The genes are TRBV4-1 and TRBJ1-1; D remains unclear. Coverage ceases 3 residues before the CDR3 finishes, and the germline J gene fills in the end. Germline values: CDR1 MGHRA, CDR2 YSYEKL. The ends were cut back, 3 bases at V and 6 bases at J, with 11 bases in the middle. The CDR3 is 13 residues long.

Turning to this clone: The DNA ends 3 residues before the CDR3 does, and the rest of the CDR3 is filled in from the germline J gene. The gene calls are TRBV9 and TRBJ1-3; D not resolved. The V gene lost 6 bases and the J gene lost 0 bases, with 13 bases spanning the gap. The CDR3 length is 15 residues. Germline lookup yields CDR1 SGDLS and CDR2 YYNGEE. The CDR3 region is CASTKSGSSGNTIYF. The CDR3 DNA, read in part, is TGTGCCAGCACCAAGTCCGGTTCCTCTGGAAACACC.

In regard to this clone: Read sequence stops 3 residues before the CDR3 end, and the germline J gene provides the missing end. This rearrangement joins TRBV5-1 to TRBJ1-2, with D possibly TRBD1 on 6 matching bases. Germline V CDR1 and CDR2: SGHRS, YFSETQ. Between the trimmed V and J ends, which lost 2 bases and 3 bases, there was a span of 17 bases. The CDR3 has 16 amino acids. CDR3 residues: CASSLDSTGIHYGYTF. Partial CDR3 DNA: TGCGCCAGCAGCTTAGATTCAACAGGGATTCACTATGGC.

The CDR3 is CASSPTGTETQYF. Partial CDR3 DNA: TGTGCCAGCAGCCCAACAGGGACAGAGACC. The chain couples TRBV5-4 to TRBJ2-5, with a possible D match to TRBD1 (6 bases). Coverage ceases 3 residues before the CDR3 finishes, and the germline J gene fills in the end. Trimming removed 4 bases from V and 4 bases from J, with 11 bases in between. Germline V gives CDR1 SGHNT, CDR2 YYREEE (reference sequence). The length of the CDR3 is 13 residues. Full variable domain (rest looked up from reference TRBV5-4 and TRBJ2-5): ETGVTQSPTHLIKTRGQQVTLRCSSQSGHNTVSWYQQALGQGPQFIFQYYREEENGRGNFPPRFSGLQFPNYSSELNVNALELDDSALYLCASSPTGTETQYFGPGTRLLVL.

In regard to this clone: The missing CDR3 end, 3 residues past where the read stops, is filled in from the germline J gene. The chain is built from TRBV10-3 and TRBJ1-5, with 10 bases matching TRBD1. This CDR3 is built from 14 residues. Trimming took 6 bases from V and 4 from J; bases not matched to a gene: 3. Germline V lookup: CDR1 ENHRY, CDR2 SYGVKD. The CDR3 loop reads CAISPGQGNQPQHF. The sequenced part of the CDR3 DNA is TGTGCCATCAGCCCGGGACAGGGGAATCAGCCC.

A note on this clone: Read coverage stops 3 residues before the CDR3 terminus; the germline J gene supplies the remainder. This chain uses TRBV19 with TRBJ1-6; possible D gene TRBD1, 5 bases. The V gene lost 6 bases and the J gene lost 6 bases, with 12 bases spanning the gap. CDR1 and CDR2 from the germline V gene are LNHDA and SQIVND (reference sequence). The CDR3 covers 14 residues. The CDR3 here is CASRETGANSPLHF. The CDR3 DNA, read in part, is TGTGCCAGTAGGGAGACTGGGGCTAATTCACCC.

For this clone: The read stops 3 residues short of the end of the CDR3; the missing end is completed from the germline J gene. The chain employs TRBV2 and TRBJ1-2; D perhaps matches TRBD1 (6 bases). This CDR3 contains 14 residues. Trimming removed 3 bases from V and 6 bases from J, with 14 bases in between. From germline, CDR1 is SNHLY and CDR2 FYNNEI. The DNA read from the CDR3 is TGTGCCAGCAGTGATACAGGGAATCGGAATGGC. Amino acid sequence: CASSDTGNRNG. The whole CDR3 sequence reads CASSDTGNRNGYTF.

As to this clone: The read terminates 3 residues before the CDR3 end, so the remaining end is supplied by the germline J gene. This chain uses TRBV7-9 with TRBJ2-7; 11 nucleotides match TRBD2. J was trimmed by 3 bases and V by 5 bases; bases with no gene match: 6. Per the germline V gene, CDR1 is SEHNR and CDR2 is FQNEAQ (reference sequence). This CDR3 is built from 15 residues. CDR3 bases read: TGTGCCAGCAGCGACGGACTAGCGGGCCTCTACGAG. Protein: CASSDGLAGLYE. The whole CDR3 protein is CASSDGLAGLYEQYF.

As concerns this clone: The CDR3 end is not reached by the read, which stops 3 residues before it; the germline J gene fills it in. The V and J genes are TRBV6-1 and TRBJ2-7; perhaps D is TRBD1 or TRBD2 (5 bases each). Trimming removed 1 base at V and 4 bases at J, with 8 bases between. The CDR3 is 13 amino acids. Germline values: CDR1 MNHNS, CDR2 SASEGT. The CDR3 DNA, read in part, is TGTGCCAGCAGTGAAGGAGGGGTGTACGAG. It codes for CASSEGGVYE. In full, the CDR3 is CASSEGGVYEQYF.